These 21 T cell receptor beta chains originate from one sample sequenced in a study of T cells in Graves' hyperthyroidism and ophthalmopathy. Regions amplified from RNA transcripts were the TCR beta CDR3 regions. A first-round RT-PCR of the TCR CDR3 used the HTBI primer set. TCRdb passed the multiplex PCR reads through MiXCR, listing each CDR3 protein once. The data hold approximately 590,000 distinct CDR3 sequences, with approximately 44% observed a single time. Sequencing was performed on peripheral blood or thyroid tissue (not recorded which). The receptors were sampled from a young woman with Graves' hyperthyroidism.

Comment on this clonotype: One end of the junction is discordant with germline, which a read error may explain. The chain combines TRBV7-2 with TRBJ1-5; D remains unclear. This CDR3 contains 13 residues. Germline loops: CDR1 SGHTA, CDR2 FQGNSA. The CDR3 loop reads CASSLAVGQPRHF. As DNA, the CDR3 is TGTGCCAGCAGCTTAGCCGTAGGTCAGCCCCGGCATTTT.

Comment on this clonotype: Being one base from a much bigger clone, this may be a read error. The chain employs TRBV9 and TRBJ1-2, with 7 bases that match TRBD1. Per germline, CDR1 SGDLS and CDR2 YYNGEE. This CDR3 region has 13 residues. Germline trimming cut 4 bases from V and 8 bases from J; bases unmatched to any gene: 8. The CDR3 region has the DNA TGTGCCAGCAGCCCGACAGGGATCGAAGGCTACACCTTC. This translates into CASSPTGIEGYTF.

The V call is TRBV7-3, the J call TRBJ1-6; D might be TRBD1 (6 bases). The CDR3 sequence is 16 residues long. The V end lost 2 bases, the J end lost 6 bases, and 14 bases lay between the germline ends. The germline V gene has CDR1 SGHTA and CDR2 FQGTGA. For the CDR3, the DNA is TGTGCCAGCAGCTTACCCCCCCTGGACAGTAATTCACCCCTCCACTTT. This sequence encodes CASSLPPLDSNSPLHF. Supplemented by reference TRBV7-3 and TRBJ1-6, the full variable domain reads GAGVSQTPSNKVTEKGKYVELRCDPISGHTALYWYRQSLGQGPEFLIYFQGTGAADDSGLPNDRFFAVRPEGSVSTLKIQRTERGDSAVYLCASSLPPLDSNSPLHFGNGTRLTVT.

V and J are TRBV15 and TRBJ2-3; D unresolved. Germline V gene data show CDR1 as LNHNV and CDR2 as YYDKDF (reference sequence). This CDR3 is built from 12 residues. V was cut by 3 bases and J by 3 bases, with 4 bases left in between. The CDR3 nucleotides are TGTGCCACCAGCAGCCAAACAGATACGCAGTATTTT. It codes for CATSSQTDTQYF.

The chain uses TRBV29-1 and TRBJ2-3; D gene ambiguous. Germline V gives CDR1 SQVTM, CDR2 ANQGSEA. The CDR3 is 12 amino acids. The V end lost 1 base, the J end lost 6 bases, and 8 bases lay between the germline ends. CDR3 protein: CSVEVRQDTQYF. The CDR3 DNA is TGCAGCGTTGAAGTCCGTCAGGATACGCAGTATTTT.

This chain links TRBV19 with TRBJ2-2, with D perhaps matching TRBD2 (5 bases). V shed 4 bases and J shed 4 bases, with 10 bases lying between them. The germline gives CDR1 LNHDA, CDR2 SQIVND (reference sequence). The CDR3 is 14 residues long. DNA for the CDR3: TGTGCCAGTAGTACTGAGGGCGGCACCGGGGAGCTGTTTTTT. The encoded protein is CASSTEGGTGELFF.

As for this clonotype: The junction departs from germline at one end; a sequencing error may be responsible. CDR3 DNA sequence: TGTGCCAGCAGCTTAGTTCGGGAAGGGGGCAATCAGCCCCAACATTTT. It encodes CASSLVREGGNQPQHF. The J gene is TRBJ1-5, the V gene TRBV7-2; 7 nucleotides line up with TRBD1. The germline V gene encodes CDR1 SGHTA and CDR2 FQGNSA. The CDR3 totals 16 residues. The full variable domain, rest sourced from reference TRBV7-2 and TRBJ1-5, is GAGVSQSPSNKVTEKGKDVELRCDPISGHTALYWYRQSLGQGLEFLIYFQGNSAPDKSGLPSDRFSAERTGGSVSTLTIQRTQQEDSAVYLCASSLVREGGNQPQHFGDGTRLSIL.

This clonotype turned up a few times. This chain links TRBV2 with TRBJ2-3; 12 bases align to TRBD2. V gave up 6 bases and J gave up 5 bases; unmatched junction bases: 3. Germline CDR1 reads SNHLY; CDR2 reads FYNNEI. This CDR3 spans 14 amino acids. Written as DNA, the CDR3 is TGTGCCAGCAGACTAGCGGGAGGTGGAGATACGCAGTATTTT. Translated: CASRLAGGGDTQYF.

Ten or more counts support this clonotype. The gene calls are TRBV10-3 and TRBJ1-5, with unresolved D. The CDR3 runs to 15 residues. V was cut by 3 bases and J by 4 bases, with 13 bases left in between. Germline CDR1 and CDR2: ENHRY and SYGVKD. The CDR3 bases are TGTGCCATCAGTGAAAAAGGGAGAAGGAATCAGCCCCAGCATTTT. Translating it yields CAISEKGRRNQPQHF.

V and J are TRBV7-6 and TRBJ2-7, with TRBD1 matching 7 bases. Germline CDR1 is SGHVS and CDR2 is FNYEAQ. The CDR3 consists of 12 residues. V was clipped by 8 bases and J by 4 bases; unmatched bases: 5. CDR3 nucleotide sequence: TGTGCCAGCGGTGACAGGGATTACGAGCAGTACTTC. Translation gives CASGDRDYEQYF. Combining the CDR3 with reference TRBV7-6 and TRBJ2-7 gives the whole variable domain GAGVSQSPRYKVTKRGQDVALRCDPISGHVSLYWYRQALGQGPEFLTYFNYEAQQDKSGLPNDRFSAERPEGSISTLTIQRTEQRDSAMYRCASGDRDYEQYFGPGTRLTVT.

This clonotype was detected only a few times. The chain carries TRBV6-6 and TRBJ2-7, with D tentatively TRBD1 (5 bases). The V end was cut by 2 bases, the J end by 5 bases, with 16 bases between. The V gene's germline CDR1 is MNHNY and CDR2 SVGAGI (reference sequence). The CDR3 totals 15 residues. The CDR3 region has the DNA TGTGCCAGCAGTTACATATCCTCCCCCAGGGACGAGCAGTACTTC. This gives the protein CASSYISSPRDEQYF.

The V gene is TRBV24-1, the J gene TRBJ1-5, with a possible D match to TRBD1 (5 bases). Germline-derived CDR1 and CDR2 are KGHDR and SFDVKD. Trimming removed 5 bases from V and 3 bases from J, with 10 bases in between. This CDR3 spans 14 amino acids. CDR3 protein: CATSVMGVNQPQHF. For the CDR3, the DNA is TGTGCCACCAGTGTAATGGGGGTCAATCAGCCCCAGCATTTT.

This chain uses TRBV20-1 with TRBJ2-5; 11 bases are shared with TRBD2. Losses at the gene ends were 3 bases for V and 7 bases for J; bases not matched to a gene: 4. CDR1 is DFQATT and CDR2 is SNEGSKA in the germline V gene (reference sequence). The CDR3 runs to 13 residues. The CDR3 nucleotides are TGCAGTGCTAGTGGGACTAGCGGCCGGACCCAGTACTTC. Translated: CSASGTSGRTQYF.

The chain couples TRBV25-1 to TRBJ1-2; D is ambiguous. CDR3 size: 13 residues. Germline values: CDR1 MGHDK, CDR2 SYGVNS. Between the trimmed V and J ends, which lost 4 bases and 8 bases, there was a span of 14 bases. This CDR3 reads CASSARGLGGYTF. For the CDR3, the DNA is TGTGCCAGCAGTGCTAGAGGGTTGGGAGGCTACACCTTC.

The J gene is TRBJ2-2, the V gene TRBV2, with D possibly TRBD2 on 6 matching bases. CDR1 SNHLY and CDR2 FYNNEI come from the germline V gene. CDR3 length: 14 residues. V was shortened by 4 bases and J by 6 bases, with 12 bases between the two germline ends. The DNA of the CDR3 is TGTGCCAGCAGTGGGGGACTTTTATCCGGGGAGCTGTTTTTT. This gives the protein CASSGGLLSGELFF.

This clonotype occurred a few times. This sequence joins TRBV24-1 and TRBJ2-1; D unresolved. CDR3 length: 14 amino acids. Between the trimmed V and J ends, which lost 2 bases and 16 bases, there was a span of 20 bases. The germline V gene has CDR1 KGHDR and CDR2 SFDVKD. CDR3 in DNA: TGTGCCACCAGTGATTCGAGTCAATCCGGAGACACCTTCTTC. Translation gives CATSDSSQSGDTFF.

V usage is TRBV7-3 and J usage is TRBJ1-4; 11 bases line up with TRBD1. Per germline, CDR1 SGHTA and CDR2 FQGTGA. V lost 5 bases and J lost 4; bases outside the gene matches: 9. CDR3 length: 17 amino acids. This chain's CDR3 is CASSLSGTGGSNEKLFF. For the CDR3, the DNA is TGTGCCAGCAGCCTCTCGGGGACAGGGGGTAGTAATGAAAAACTGTTTTTT.

V and J are TRBV5-1 and TRBJ2-7; 7 nucleotides line up with TRBD1. The junction had 3 bases not matched to a gene; V was cut back by 1 base and J by 5 bases. The germline V gene has CDR1 SGHRS and CDR2 YFSETQ. CDR3 size: 13 residues. The CDR3 DNA reads TGCGCCAGCAGCTTGATAGGGGGCCACGAGCAGTACTTC. This gives the protein CASSLIGGHEQYF.

The rearrangement links TRBV7-6 to TRBJ2-2; D remains ambiguous. CDR1 is SGHVS and CDR2 is FNYEAQ in the germline V gene. This CDR3 comprises 12 residues. Trimming cost V 5 bases and J 7 bases, with 8 bases left between them. CDR3 in amino acids: CASSAAGGELFF. The CDR3 DNA follows: TGTGCCAGCAGCGCGGCCGGCGGGGAGCTGTTTTTT.

This chain uses TRBV20-1 with TRBJ2-7, with 8 bases aligning to TRBD1. Germline V CDR1 and CDR2: DFQATT, SNEGSKA (reference sequence). V was pared by 5 bases and J by 0 bases, with 3 bases of the junction left unmatched. The CDR3 has 13 amino acids. CDR3 in DNA: TGCAGTGCTCCCGGGACAGGCTCCTACGAGCAGTACTTC. Translating gives CSAPGTGSYEQYF.

This clonotype was observed a handful of times. The rearrangement links TRBV19 to TRBJ2-7; D unclear. CDR3 length: 14 amino acids. The V and J ends lost 5 bases and 0 bases respectively, with 11 bases between them. Germline values: CDR1 LNHDA, CDR2 SQIVND (reference sequence). The DNA of the CDR3 is TGTGCCAGTAGTGTGGATGGCATCTCCTACGAGCAGTACTTC. Translated, it gives CASSVDGISYEQYF. Full variable domain (rest looked up from reference TRBV19 and TRBJ2-7): DGGITQSPKYLFRKEGQNVTLSCEQNLNHDAMYWYRQDPGQGLRLIYYSQIVNDFQKGDIAEGYSVSREKKESFPLTVTSAQKNPTAFYLCASSVDGISYEQYFGPGTRLTVT.